A single sample is the source of the 15 T cell receptor beta chains below, sequenced in a study of blood T cells in healthy people across ages. It was with a sample-barcoded 5' primer and a J-beta primer mix that a second PCR of roughly 6 to 12 cycles was run. TCRdb analysed the 5' RACE reads with MiXCR anew, one entry per CDR3 protein. This table holds some 710,000 distinct CDR3 sequences, about half found once. The sequencing sample was made of blood. Source of these receptors: an elderly man in good health.

V and J are TRBV21-1 and TRBJ1-4. TRBV21-1 is tagged as a pseudogene. CDR3 size: 14 residues. The CDR3 here is CASSKRRPHGELFF. The CDR3 region has the DNA TGTGCCAGCAGCAAGAGACGGCCCCACGGGGAACTGTTTTTT.

Only a few counts were recorded for this clonotype. The J gene is TRBJ2-7, the V gene TRBV15; D is uncertain. The CDR3 has 14 residues. Germline CDR1 LNHNV, CDR2 YYDKDF (reference sequence). Trimming took 0 bases from V and 1 from J, leaving 7 bases between them. Here the CDR3 reads CATSRERVSYEQYF. CDR3 bases: TGTGCCACCAGCAGAGAGCGAGTTTCCTACGAGCAGTACTTC. The variable domain in full, completed from reference TRBV15 and TRBJ2-7, reads DAMVIQNPRYQVTQFGKPVTLSCSQTLNHNVMYWYQQKSSQAPKLLFHYYDKDFNNEADTPDNFQSRRPNTSFCFLDIRSPGLGDTAMYLCATSRERVSYEQYFGPGTRLTVT.

In this sample, this clonotype turned up a few times. This rearrangement joins TRBV29-1 to TRBJ2-1; D perhaps matches TRBD2 (6 bases). Germline CDR1 is SQVTM and CDR2 is ANQGSEA. The V gene lost 6 bases and the J gene lost 8 bases, with 14 bases spanning the gap. The CDR3 has 12 amino acids. CDR3 residues: CSVAHRDYEQFF. The CDR3 nucleotides are TGCAGCGTCGCCCATAGGGACTATGAGCAGTTCTTC.

This clonotype was observed a single time. This chain links TRBV7-2 with TRBJ2-3, with 11 bases that match TRBD2. Germline V gene lookup returns CDR1 SGHTA and CDR2 FQGNSA. This CDR3 is 16 amino acids long. Trimming removed 4 bases from V and 11 bases from J; junction bases left unmatched: 14. The DNA of the CDR3 is TGTGCCAGCAGCTCTACCGGGACTAGCGGACGCCCGGTGCAGTATTTT. Amino acids: CASSSTGTSGRPVQYF.

This clonotype was seen a handful of times. J is TRBJ1-5 and V is TRBV29-1; D not certain. CDR3 length equals 13 residues. Germline V gene data show CDR1 as SQVTM and CDR2 as ANQGSEA. The V end was cut by 1 base, the J end by 6 bases, with 10 bases between. The CDR3 reads CSVEVQAGQPQHF. In nucleotides, the CDR3 is TGCAGCGTTGAAGTTCAGGCGGGTCAGCCCCAGCATTTT. Variable domain in full (rest from reference TRBV29-1 and TRBJ1-5): SAVISQKPSRDICQRGTSLTIQCQVDSQVTMMFWYRQQPGQSLTLIATANQGSEATYESGFVIDKFPISRPNLTFSTLTVSNMSPEDSSIYLCSVEVQAGQPQHFGDGTRLSIL.

The chain recombines TRBV10-3 with TRBJ2-5; either TRBD1 or TRBD2 may supply D (5 bases each). Trimming cost V 6 bases and J 2 bases, with 16 bases left between them. The CDR3 is 15 amino acids. CDR1 ENHRY and CDR2 SYGVKD come from the germline V gene. CDR3 protein: CAIRGSTAVQETQYF. CDR3 coding DNA: TGTGCCATCAGGGGATCGACAGCGGTTCAAGAGACCCAGTACTTC.

The chain joins TRBV5-1 to TRBJ2-5; the D gene is possibly TRBD2 (5 bases). The DNA end is more similar to TRBJ2-7, so the J call may be wrong. CDR1 and CDR2 (germline): SGHRS, YFSETQ. This CDR3 has 14 amino acids. The CDR3 loop reads CASSLDLSGGEQYF. In DNA, the CDR3 is TGCGCCAGCAGCTTGGACCTCAGCGGTGGCGAGCAGTACTTC.

For this clonotype: The junction departs from germline at one end; a sequencing error may be responsible. V gene TRBV20-1 combines with J gene TRBJ2-1; 8 bases are a match to TRBD2. CDR3 length: 15 residues. Germline values: CDR1 DFQATT, CDR2 SNEGSKA (reference sequence). The CDR3 DNA sequence: TGCAGTGCTAGAGAAAATAGCGGGAACTACAATGAGCTGTTCTTC. The encoded protein is CSARENSGNYNELFF.

This clonotype was observed a handful of times. The chain couples TRBV12-3 or TRBV12-4 to TRBJ2-5, with D hard to call. Trimming took off 2 bases at V and 11 bases at J, with 9 bases between the two ends. The CDR3 totals 11 residues. DNA of the CDR3: TGTGCCAGCAGTTTAATGTATGAGCAGTACTTC. Translated: CASSLMYEQYF.

V gene TRBV29-1 combines with J gene TRBJ2-7; D perhaps matches TRBD2 (5 bases). CDR1 is SQVTM, CDR2 ANQGSEA, per germline. The CDR3 totals 12 residues. V lost 5 bases to trimming and J lost 0 bases, with 8 bases between them. This CDR3 is CSVKRDSYEQYF. Here the CDR3 DNA reads TGCAGCGTTAAACGGGACTCCTACGAGCAGTACTTC.

CDR3 residues: CASSPQGSETQYF. In DNA, the CDR3 is TGTGCCAGCAGCCCCCAGGGTTCAGAGACCCAGTACTTC. V and J are TRBV7-3 and TRBJ2-7; weak D call: TRBD1 (5 bases). With the DNA end fitting TRBJ2-5 better, the J assignment may be wrong. This CDR3 comprises 13 residues. The V gene's germline CDR1 is SGHTA and CDR2 FQGTGA.

The rearrangement links TRBV6-1 to TRBJ2-4, with D maybe TRBD1 (5 bases). CDR1 and CDR2 from the germline V gene are MNHNS and SASEGT. V lost 2 bases and J lost 7, with 12 bases in between. The CDR3 has 14 amino acids. CDR3 bases: TGTGCCAGCAGTGAACAGGGTGAATGGAACATTCAGTACTTC. This sequence encodes CASSEQGEWNIQYF.

This rearrangement joins TRBV29-1 to TRBJ2-1, with 10 bases identical to TRBD2. The CDR3 has 15 residues. The germline CDR1 and CDR2 sequences are SQVTM and ANQGSEA. J lost 13 bases, V lost 0 bases, and 12 bases had no gene match. The CDR3 nucleotides are TGCAGCGTTGAAGAGCTAGCGGGGGCCGGGGAGACCCAGTTCTTC. Its translation: CSVEELAGAGETQFF.

The V call is TRBV30, the J call TRBJ1-5; TRBD1 is a possible D gene (6 bases). This CDR3 is built from 13 residues. Trimming left V 2 bases short and J 5 bases short, with 10 bases between. The germline V gene encodes CDR1 GTSNPN and CDR2 SVGIG (reference sequence). The CDR3 sequence is CAWSRGGYQPQHF. The CDR3 DNA sequence: TGTGCCTGGAGTAGGGGGGGCTATCAGCCCCAGCATTTT.

This clonotype was counted many times. The chain recombines TRBV24-1 with TRBJ1-5; tentatively, D is TRBD1 (5 bases). V was cut by 5 bases and J by 5 bases, with 15 bases left in between. CDR3 length: 15 amino acids. Germline CDR1 reads KGHDR; CDR2 reads SFDVKD. The CDR3 is CATSGSRDEDQPQHF. The CDR3 DNA follows: TGTGCCACCAGTGGTAGCAGGGATGAGGATCAGCCCCAGCATTTT.